These 30 T cell receptor beta chains originate from one sample sequenced in a study of CD8 T cells in Susac syndrome. After extraction with the RNeasy kit, about 0.45 to 1 ug of the RNA was reverse transcribed using random hexamers. TCRdb re-derived calls from the immunoSEQ multiplex PCR reads in MiXCR, one entry per CDR3 protein. The sample lists approximately 130,000 distinct CDR3 sequences; under 95% were seen once. The sample comprised CD8+ T cells from PBMCs. These receptors all stem from a human donor with multiple sclerosis.

The genes are TRBV28 and TRBJ2-1, with TRBD1 as a possible D gene (5 bases). Deletions cut 8 bases from V and 7 bases from J, with 12 bases between. The CDR3 runs to 12 residues. Per the germline V gene, CDR1 is MDHEN and CDR2 is SYDVKM. CDR3: CASGTWTNEQFF. The CDR3 DNA is TGTGCCAGCGGTACATGGACAAATGAGCAGTTCTTC.

The rearrangement joins TRBV7-9 to TRBJ2-1, with D possibly being TRBD1 (5 bases). Trimming stripped 2 bases from V and 3 bases from J, with 8 bases between. In germline, CDR1 is SEHNR, CDR2 FQNEAQ (reference sequence). The CDR3 consists of 14 residues. The CDR3 loop is CASSLPTDYNEQFF. For the CDR3, the DNA is TGTGCCAGCAGCTTACCGACAGACTACAATGAGCAGTTCTTC. Combining the CDR3 with reference TRBV7-9 and TRBJ2-1 gives the whole variable domain DTGVSQNPRHKITKRGQNVTFRCDPISEHNRLYWYRQTLGQGPEFLTYFQNEAQLEKSRLLSDRFSAERPKGSFSTLEIQRTEQGDSAMYLCASSLPTDYNEQFFGPGTRLTVL.

CDR3 bases: TGCGCCAGCAGCTCGGGACTAGAGTTAGGGGAGACCCAGTACTTC. This translates into CASSSGLELGETQYF. The chain combines TRBV5-1 with TRBJ2-5, with 8 bases aligning to TRBD2. Per germline, CDR1 SGHRS and CDR2 YFSETQ. The CDR3 has 15 amino acids. The V and J ends lost 3 bases and 5 bases, in that order; junction bases with no gene match: 9.

A single count supports this clonotype. J is TRBJ2-5 and V is TRBV4-3, with D perhaps matching TRBD2 (5 bases). CDR1 and CDR2 from the germline V gene are LGHNA and YSLEER. The V end was cut by 0 bases, the J end by 3 bases, with 20 bases between. This CDR3 spans 18 amino acids. This CDR3 is CASSQDRLGLKREETQYF. The DNA for the CDR3 is TGCGCCAGCAGCCAAGATAGGTTAGGCCTCAAGAGGGAAGAGACCCAGTACTTC.

The chain recombines TRBV4-3 with TRBJ1-2; TRBD1 aligns across 9 bases. J was trimmed by 4 bases and V by 4 bases; bases with no gene match: 7. Germline V lookup: CDR1 LGHNA, CDR2 YSLEER. This CDR3 is built from 15 residues. Here the CDR3 DNA reads TGCGCCAGCAGCCTCACCGGGACAGGGTCCTATGGCTACACCTTC. It encodes CASSLTGTGSYGYTF.

This rearrangement joins TRBV12-3 or TRBV12-4 to TRBJ2-7; 7 nucleotides agree with TRBD2. The CDR3 length is 14 residues. The ends lost 5 bases at V and 7 bases at J; junction bases unmatched: 11. CDR3 nucleotides: TGTGCCAGCAGTGCCCTGAACGGGAGGTGGGAGCAGTACTTC. This encodes CASSALNGRWEQYF.

The table lists this clonotype with a count of one. This chain uses TRBV3-1 with TRBJ2-2; a weak D match, TRBD1 (5 bases). The CDR3 contains 13 residues. Germline V gene sequence: CDR1 LGHDT, CDR2 YNNKEL (reference sequence). The V and J ends lost 8 bases and 1 base respectively, with 8 bases between them. For the CDR3, the DNA is TGTGCCAGCGTACAGGTGAACACCGGGGAGCTGTTTTTT. This encodes CASVQVNTGELFF. Combining the CDR3 with reference TRBV3-1 and TRBJ2-2 gives the whole variable domain DTAVSQTPKYLVTQMGNDKSIKCEQNLGHDTMYWYKQDSKKFLKIMFSYNNKELIINETVPNRFSPKSPDKAHLNLHINSLELGDSAVYFCASVQVNTGELFFGEGSRLTVL.

The sample holds one count of this clonotype. The V and J genes are TRBV7-9 and TRBJ2-2; perhaps TRBD2 as D (6 bases). Germline V CDR1 and CDR2: SEHNR, FQNEAQ (reference sequence). The length of the CDR3 is 16 residues. Trimming removed 5 bases at V and 0 bases at J, with 13 bases between. CDR3 in amino acids: CASSPQGGTNTGELFF. The DNA for the CDR3 is TGTGCCAGCAGCCCGCAGGGCGGGACGAACACCGGGGAGCTGTTTTTT.

V and J are TRBV10-3 and TRBJ1-2; D not resolved. Trimming took off 7 bases at V and 4 bases at J, with 10 bases between the two ends. The CDR3 runs 12 residues. Germline V lookup: CDR1 ENHRY, CDR2 SYGVKD. CDR3 nucleotides: TGTGCCATCATGGCGGTGGGCTATGGCTACACCTTC. As protein: CAIMAVGYGYTF.

The rearrangement joins TRBV11-2 to TRBJ1-1; no reliable D call. This CDR3 has 10 residues. Trimming shortened V by 8 bases and J by 3 bases, and 4 bases separated the two germline ends. CDR1 SGHAT and CDR2 FQNNGV come from the germline V gene. CDR3 nucleotides: TGTGCCAGCGCCCACACTGAAGCTTTCTTT. It encodes CASAHTEAFF.

This clonotype was counted once. V is TRBV5-1 and J is TRBJ1-1, with D possibly matching TRBD1 (6 bases). Germline V gene sequence: CDR1 SGHRS, CDR2 YFSETQ. The CDR3 totals 12 residues. V dropped 4 bases and J dropped 8 bases, with 12 bases sitting between them. Here the CDR3 reads CASSDGQLEAFF. CDR3 DNA: TGCGCCAGCAGCGATGGACAGCTCGAAGCTTTCTTT.

The chain links TRBV30 to TRBJ2-1, with 10 bases lining up with TRBD2. Germline CDR1 is GTSNPN and CDR2 is SVGIG (reference sequence). The CDR3 runs to 13 residues. In DNA form, the CDR3 reads TGTGTGACGGAGGCTAGCGGGAGCAATGAGCAGTTCTTC. Protein product: CVTEASGSNEQFF.

V gene TRBV15 combines with J gene TRBJ2-2; D is unclear. The CDR3 contains 15 residues. Trimming stripped 0 bases from V and 3 bases from J, with 8 bases between. In germline, CDR1 is LNHNV, CDR2 YYDKDF (reference sequence). The CDR3 DNA sequence: TGTGCCACCAGCAGAGAATCATTTTACACCGGGGAGCTGTTTTTT. Amino acids: CATSRESFYTGELFF.

The chain carries TRBV10-3 and TRBJ1-3; 8 positions agree with TRBD1. This CDR3 region has 14 residues. With V trimmed by 6 bases and J by 2 bases, 3 bases remained unmatched. The germline V gene has CDR1 ENHRY and CDR2 SYGVKD. The CDR3 sequence: CAIRTGATGNTIYF. The CDR3 DNA follows: TGTGCCATCAGGACAGGGGCCACTGGAAACACCATATATTTT.

The V call is TRBV7-8, the J call TRBJ2-2, with D maybe TRBD1 (6 bases). The CDR3 length is 15 residues. V lost 3 bases to trimming and J lost 5 bases, with 13 bases between them. CDR1 SGHVS and CDR2 FQNEAQ come from the germline V gene. The DNA for the CDR3 is TGTGCCAGCAGCTTTAGGCCAGGGGATACCGGGGAGCTGTTTTTT. Its translation is CASSFRPGDTGELFF.

The V gene is TRBV7-9, the J gene TRBJ2-7; D not resolved. CDR3 length: 14 residues. Germline CDR1 reads SEHNR; CDR2 reads FQNEAQ (reference sequence). The ends were cut back, 5 bases at V and 5 bases at J, with 16 bases in the middle. The CDR3 is CASSPTHSSHEQYF. CDR3 nucleotide sequence: TGTGCCAGCAGCCCCACCCACTCTTCGCACGAGCAGTACTTC.

Only one count was recorded for this clonotype. The chain uses TRBV27 and TRBJ1-5; possibly TRBD1 for D (5 bases). Germline lookup yields CDR1 MNHEY and CDR2 SMNVEV (reference sequence). V lost 5 bases and J 5 bases, leaving 13 bases between the germline ends. The CDR3 consists of 14 residues. The CDR3 region is CASSARRGDQPQHF. As DNA, the CDR3 is TGTGCCAGCAGTGCCCGGAGGGGAGATCAGCCCCAGCATTTT.

This clonotype turned up a few times. This chain links TRBV4-1 with TRBJ1-2; no reliable D call. Germline lookup yields CDR1 MGHRA and CDR2 YSYEKL. V lost 0 bases, J lost 5 bases, and 13 bases lay in between. The CDR3 has 15 residues. CDR3 DNA: TGCGCCAGCAGCCAAGACGAAGGCCAGAGGTATGGCTACACCTTC. Its protein is CASSQDEGQRYGYTF.

The V gene is TRBV27, the J gene TRBJ1-5; D possibly corresponds to TRBD1 (5 bases). The CDR3 has 13 residues. CDR1 and CDR2 from the germline V gene are MNHEY and SMNVEV (reference sequence). V lost 6 bases and J lost 4, with 10 bases in between. The CDR3 region is CASSRGENQPQHF. As DNA, the CDR3 is TGTGCCAGCAGCCGGGGGGAGAATCAGCCCCAGCATTTT.

V gene TRBV4-1 combines with J gene TRBJ2-1, with unresolved D. Between the trimmed V and J ends, which lost 7 bases and 6 bases, there was a span of 16 bases. There are 14 residues in the CDR3. Per germline, CDR1 MGHRA and CDR2 YSYEKL. Here the CDR3 DNA reads TGCGCCAGCAAGGATAGCTATATGGTCAATGAGCAGTTCTTC. It specifies CASKDSYMVNEQFF.

This chain links TRBV3-1 with TRBJ2-1; the D is unclear. From germline, CDR1 is LGHDT and CDR2 YNNKEL (reference sequence). V dropped 4 bases and J dropped 1 base, with 11 bases sitting between them. The CDR3 has 15 amino acids. The CDR3 region is CASSPHWKSYNEQFF. CDR3 DNA sequence: TGTGCCAGCAGCCCGCATTGGAAATCCTACAATGAGCAGTTCTTC.

The chain links TRBV27 to TRBJ2-2; 7 bases are a match to TRBD2. J gave up 1 base and V 7 bases, and 9 bases lay outside the gene matches. The CDR3 is 16 amino acids. CDR1 MNHEY and CDR2 SMNVEV come from the germline V gene (reference sequence). The CDR3 sequence is CASTSVGGWNTGELFF. CDR3 nucleotides: TGTGCCAGCACCTCCGTGGGGGGGTGGAACACCGGGGAGCTGTTTTTT.

This chain uses TRBV7-8 with TRBJ2-1; no definite D call. Trimming took off 7 bases at V and 3 bases at J, with 13 bases between the two ends. The CDR3 consists of 14 residues. Per the germline V gene, CDR1 is SGHVS and CDR2 is FQNEAQ. DNA for the CDR3: TGTGCCAGCATTCCGGGCGGTGTCTACAATGAGCAGTTCTTC. This encodes CASIPGGVYNEQFF.

CDR3 DNA sequence: TGTGCCACCAGCAGGTCGCCCGGGGTACAAGAGACCCAGTACTTC. Its translation: CATSRSPGVQETQYF. V gene TRBV15 combines with J gene TRBJ2-5; D is perhaps TRBD2 (5 bases). This CDR3 contains 15 residues. The V and J ends lost 3 bases and 2 bases respectively, with 13 bases between them. The germline V gene has CDR1 LNHNV and CDR2 YYDKDF (reference sequence).

Of note for this clonotype: One end of the junction does not line up with germline, which may come from a read error. The chain employs TRBV3-1 and TRBJ2-1, with TRBD2 identical over 11 bases. Germline V gives CDR1 LGHDT, CDR2 YNNKEL (reference sequence). The CDR3 has 18 amino acids. The DNA of the CDR3 is TGTGCCAGCAGCCAAGAGAGTAGCGGGAGGGCCTCCTTCAATGAGCAGTTCTTC. Protein sequence: CASSQESSGRASFNEQFF.

J is TRBJ2-5 and V is TRBV12-3 or TRBV12-4, with TRBD2 matching 9 bases. The CDR3 has 17 amino acids. Losses at the gene ends were 5 bases for V and 4 bases for J; bases not matched to a gene: 14. In DNA, the CDR3 is TGTGCCAGCAGTCGCGAGGGTAGCGGGAGTCCCGTAGAGACCCAGTACTTC. It codes for CASSREGSGSPVETQYF.

The CDR3 region is CASSLAYRVETQYF. CDR3 bases: TGTGCCAGCAGCTTAGCGTACAGGGTAGAGACCCAGTACTTC. The rearrangement joins TRBV7-6 to TRBJ2-5; D might be TRBD1 (6 bases). Germline assignment: CDR1 SGHVS and CDR2 FNYEAQ. Trimming pared 0 bases from V and 4 bases from J, leaving 9 bases between. The CDR3 extends over 14 amino acids.

The gene calls are TRBV29-1 and TRBJ1-1, with D unresolved. CDR1 and CDR2 from the germline V gene are SQVTM and ANQGSEA. The CDR3 loop spans 12 amino acids. V dropped 1 base and J dropped 0 bases, with 3 bases sitting between them. CDR3 region: CSVEAMNTEAFF. CDR3 nucleotides: TGCAGCGTTGAAGCGATGAACACTGAAGCTTTCTTT.

The gene calls are TRBV4-1 and TRBJ1-5; 8 nucleotides agree with TRBD1. The CDR3 runs to 15 residues. CDR1 is MGHRA, CDR2 YSYEKL, per germline. Trimming cost V 2 bases and J 5 bases; bases outside gene matches: 5. CDR3 bases: TGCGCCAGCAGCCAACTAGACAGGGGCGATCAGCCCCAGCATTTT. Its protein product is CASSQLDRGDQPQHF.

V gene TRBV6-1 combines with J gene TRBJ2-2, with 10 bases that match TRBD2. The CDR3 totals 16 residues. Germline V gene data show CDR1 as MNHNS and CDR2 as SASEGT. With 5 bases clipped from V and 6 bases from J, the junction kept 9 bases outside the gene matches. The CDR3 DNA sequence: TGTGCCAGCAGTCTTCTCACCAGCGGGAGGGCCGGGGAGCTGTTTTTT. Protein product: CASSLLTSGRAGELFF.